The sequence of this T cell receptor beta chain was determined in a study of blood T cells in healthy people across ages. Study as a whole: About one barcoded beta molecule per two T cells came from capture by template switching.

The total RNA that was extracted per sample amounted to at least 5 micrograms. A second PCR, run for roughly 6 to 11 cycles, used a sample-barcoded 5' primer plus a J-beta primer mix. There were at least 2.5 million CDR3-containing paired-end reads obtained from each sample. TCRdb independently ran MiXCR on the 5' RACE reads; one entry per CDR3 protein. In the table there are over 600,000 distinct CDR3 sequences, around 21% of which are singletons. Sequencing was done on a sample of blood. This receptor was identified in a man in his 70s in good health.

Written as DNA, the CDR3 is TGCAGTGCCAAGTGGGGGGCGAGCTCCTACGAGCAGTACTTC. Translation gives CSAKWGASSYEQYF. This chain uses TRBV20-1 with TRBJ2-7; possibly TRBD1 or TRBD2 for D (6 bases each). This CDR3 contains 14 residues. Trimming took off 6 bases at V and 0 bases at J, with 15 bases between the two ends. Germline assignment: CDR1 DFQATT and CDR2 SNEGSKA (reference sequence).